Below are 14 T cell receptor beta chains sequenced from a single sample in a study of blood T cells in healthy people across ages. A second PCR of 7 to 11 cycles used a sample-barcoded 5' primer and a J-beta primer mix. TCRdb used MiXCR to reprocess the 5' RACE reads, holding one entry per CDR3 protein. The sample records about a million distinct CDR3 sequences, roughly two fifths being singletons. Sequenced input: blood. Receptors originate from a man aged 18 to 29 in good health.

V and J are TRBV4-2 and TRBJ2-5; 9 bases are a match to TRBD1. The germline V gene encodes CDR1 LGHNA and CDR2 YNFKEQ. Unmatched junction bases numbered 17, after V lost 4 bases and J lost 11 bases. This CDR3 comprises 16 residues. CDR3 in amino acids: CASSLQPGQGYNEQYF. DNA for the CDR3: TGTGCCAGCAGCCTTCAGCCGGGACAGGGATACAATGAGCAGTACTTC.

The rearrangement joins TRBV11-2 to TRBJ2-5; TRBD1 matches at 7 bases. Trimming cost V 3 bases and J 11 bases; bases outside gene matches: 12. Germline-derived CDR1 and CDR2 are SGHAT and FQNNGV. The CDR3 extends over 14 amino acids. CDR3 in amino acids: CASSFGDSYNEQYF. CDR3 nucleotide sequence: TGTGCCAGCAGCTTTGGGGACAGCTACAATGAGCAGTACTTC.

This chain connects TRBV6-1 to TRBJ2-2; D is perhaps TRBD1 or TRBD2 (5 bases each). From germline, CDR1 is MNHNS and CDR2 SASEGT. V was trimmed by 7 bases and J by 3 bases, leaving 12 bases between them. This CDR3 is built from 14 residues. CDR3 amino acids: CASNPGPHTGELFF. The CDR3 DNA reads TGTGCCAGCAACCCGGGACCGCACACCGGGGAGCTGTTTTTT.

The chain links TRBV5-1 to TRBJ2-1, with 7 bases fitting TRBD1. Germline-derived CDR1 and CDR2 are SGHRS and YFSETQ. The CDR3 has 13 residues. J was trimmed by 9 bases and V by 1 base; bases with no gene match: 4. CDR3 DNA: TGCGCCAGCAGCTTGAAGGGGGCGGGTGAGCAGTTCTTC. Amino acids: CASSLKGAGEQFF.

The CDR3 coding sequence is TGTGCCAGCAGGGAAACGGGGGTTAATCAGCCCCAGCATTTT. Its protein is CASRETGVNQPQHF. The rearrangement joins TRBV6-1 to TRBJ1-5; the D gene is possibly TRBD1 (5 bases). The V gene's germline CDR1 is MNHNS and CDR2 SASEGT. The CDR3 totals 14 residues. Trimming took off 6 bases at V and 4 bases at J, with 13 bases between the two ends.

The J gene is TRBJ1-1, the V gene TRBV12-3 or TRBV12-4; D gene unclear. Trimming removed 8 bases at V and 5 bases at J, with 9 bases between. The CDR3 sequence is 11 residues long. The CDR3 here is CASDIGTEAFF. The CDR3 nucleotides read TGTGCCAGCGATATAGGTACTGAAGCTTTCTTT.

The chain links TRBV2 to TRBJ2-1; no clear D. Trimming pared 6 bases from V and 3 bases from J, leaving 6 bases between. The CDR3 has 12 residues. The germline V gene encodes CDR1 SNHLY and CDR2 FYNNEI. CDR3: CASRTVYNEQFF. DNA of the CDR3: TGTGCCAGCAGAACGGTCTACAATGAGCAGTTCTTC. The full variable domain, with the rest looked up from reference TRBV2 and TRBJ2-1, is EPEVTQTPSHQVTQMGQEVILRCVPISNHLYFYWYRQILGQKVEFLVSFYNNEISEKSEIFDDQFSVERPDGSNFTLKIRSTKLEDSAMYFCASRTVYNEQFFGPGTRLTVL.

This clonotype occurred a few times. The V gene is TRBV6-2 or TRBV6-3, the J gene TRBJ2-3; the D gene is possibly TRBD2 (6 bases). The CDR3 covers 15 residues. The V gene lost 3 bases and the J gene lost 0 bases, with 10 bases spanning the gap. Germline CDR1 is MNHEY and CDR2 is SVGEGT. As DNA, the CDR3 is TGTGCCAGCAGTTATCTAGCGAGTAGCACAGATACGCAGTATTTT. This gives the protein CASSYLASSTDTQYF.

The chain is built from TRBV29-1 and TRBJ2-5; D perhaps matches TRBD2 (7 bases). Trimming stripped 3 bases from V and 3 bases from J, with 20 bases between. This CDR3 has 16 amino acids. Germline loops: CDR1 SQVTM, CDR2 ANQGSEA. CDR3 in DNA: TGCAGCGTTGATTTTTGGGGGGGCGAAGTAAAAGAGACCCAGTACTTC. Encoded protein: CSVDFWGGEVKETQYF.

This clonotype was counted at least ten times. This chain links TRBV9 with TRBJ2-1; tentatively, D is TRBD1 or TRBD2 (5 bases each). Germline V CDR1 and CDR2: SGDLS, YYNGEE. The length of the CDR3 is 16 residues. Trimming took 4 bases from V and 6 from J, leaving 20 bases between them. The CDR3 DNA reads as TGTGCCAGCAGCTCACAGACCGGGGCCCCTTCCAATGAGCAGTTCTTC. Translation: CASSSQTGAPSNEQFF.

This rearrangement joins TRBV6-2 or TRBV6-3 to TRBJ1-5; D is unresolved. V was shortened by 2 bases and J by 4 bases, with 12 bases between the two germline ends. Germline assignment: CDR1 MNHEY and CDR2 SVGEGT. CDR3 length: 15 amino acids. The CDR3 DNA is TGTGCCAGCAGTTACCCCATTCCAAGGAATCAGCCCCAGCATTTT. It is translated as CASSYPIPRNQPQHF.

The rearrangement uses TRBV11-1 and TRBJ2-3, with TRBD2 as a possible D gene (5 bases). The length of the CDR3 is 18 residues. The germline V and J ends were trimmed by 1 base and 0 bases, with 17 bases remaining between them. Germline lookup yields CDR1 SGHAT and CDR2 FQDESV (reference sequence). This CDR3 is CASSLGDRSGVSTDTQYF. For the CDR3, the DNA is TGTGCCAGCAGCTTAGGAGACCGCAGCGGCGTTAGCACAGATACGCAGTATTTT.

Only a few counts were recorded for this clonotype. CDR3 in DNA: TGCAGTGCTAGAGATCCGGGGGTAACTATGTATGGCTACACCTTC. Its protein is CSARDPGVTMYGYTF. The genes are TRBV20-1 and TRBJ1-2, with D possibly TRBD1 on 5 matching bases. The CDR3 covers 15 residues. The germline V and J ends were trimmed by 0 bases and 5 bases, with 16 bases remaining between them. Germline V gene sequence: CDR1 DFQATT, CDR2 SNEGSKA (reference sequence).

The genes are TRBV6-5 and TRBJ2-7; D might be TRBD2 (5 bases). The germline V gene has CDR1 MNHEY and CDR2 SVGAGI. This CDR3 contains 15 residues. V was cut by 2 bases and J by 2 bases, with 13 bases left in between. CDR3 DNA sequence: TGTGCCAGCAGTTACACATCGATGGGAGCCTACGAGCAGTACTTC. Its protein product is CASSYTSMGAYEQYF.